This TCR beta chain was sequenced during a study of cytomegalovirus exposure and HLA in healthy donors. The V gene's germline CDR1 is MGHRA and CDR2 YSYEKL. The CDR3 consists of 18 residues. V was pared by 3 bases and J by 2 bases, with 9 bases of the junction left unmatched. Use of 60 Vbeta and 13 Jbeta primers characterized the PCR. Sequencing used immunoSEQ multiplex PCR; TCRdb keeps in-frame clones, though not all of them. The data hold about 92,000 clones, with 60% to 80% observed a single time. The V gene is TRBV4-1, the J gene TRBJ2-3; 12 bases agree with TRBD2. The origin of this receptor is a man over 45 in good health and CMV-seropositive. Specimen: PBMCs. The CDR3, as DNA: TGCGCCAGCAGCCAGCGAAGGACTAGCGGGGTATACACAGATACGCAGTATTTT. This encodes CASSQRRTSGVYTDTQYF.